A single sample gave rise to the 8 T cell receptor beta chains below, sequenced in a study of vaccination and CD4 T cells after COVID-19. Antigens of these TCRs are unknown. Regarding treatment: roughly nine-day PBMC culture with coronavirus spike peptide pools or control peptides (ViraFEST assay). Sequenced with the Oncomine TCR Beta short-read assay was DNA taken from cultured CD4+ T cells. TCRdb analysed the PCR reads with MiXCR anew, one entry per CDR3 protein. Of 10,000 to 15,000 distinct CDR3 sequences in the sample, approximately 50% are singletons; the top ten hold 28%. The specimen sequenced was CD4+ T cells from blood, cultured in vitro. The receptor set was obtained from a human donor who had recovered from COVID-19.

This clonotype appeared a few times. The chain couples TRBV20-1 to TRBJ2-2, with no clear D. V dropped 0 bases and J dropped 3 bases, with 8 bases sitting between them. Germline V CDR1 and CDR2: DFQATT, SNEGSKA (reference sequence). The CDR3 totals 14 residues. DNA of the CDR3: TGCAGTGCTAGAGATTACGGAGACACCGGGGAGCTGTTTTTT. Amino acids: CSARDYGDTGELFF.

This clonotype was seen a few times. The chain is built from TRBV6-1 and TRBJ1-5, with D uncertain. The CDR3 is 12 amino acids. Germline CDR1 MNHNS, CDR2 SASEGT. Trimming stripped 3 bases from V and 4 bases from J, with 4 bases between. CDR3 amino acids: CASSEYNQPQHF. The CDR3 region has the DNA TGTGCCAGCAGTGAGTATAATCAGCCCCAGCATTTT.

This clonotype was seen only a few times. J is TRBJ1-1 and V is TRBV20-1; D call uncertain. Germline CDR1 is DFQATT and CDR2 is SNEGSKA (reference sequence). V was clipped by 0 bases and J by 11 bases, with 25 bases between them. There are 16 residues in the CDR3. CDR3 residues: CSARDRSFQATSIAFF. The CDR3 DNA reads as TGCAGTGCTAGAGACCGGAGCTTTCAGGCGACGAGTATTGCTTTCTTT.

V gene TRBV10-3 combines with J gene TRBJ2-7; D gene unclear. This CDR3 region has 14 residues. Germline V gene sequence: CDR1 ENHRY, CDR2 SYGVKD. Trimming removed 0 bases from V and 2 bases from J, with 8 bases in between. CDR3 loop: CAISESKRTYEQYF. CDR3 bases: TGTGCCATCAGTGAGTCAAAGAGAACCTACGAGCAGTACTTC.

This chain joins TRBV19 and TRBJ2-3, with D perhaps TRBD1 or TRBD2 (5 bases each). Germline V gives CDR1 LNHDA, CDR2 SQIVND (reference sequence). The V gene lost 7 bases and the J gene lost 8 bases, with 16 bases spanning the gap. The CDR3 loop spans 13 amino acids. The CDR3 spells CASTPGTLGTQYF. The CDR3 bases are TGTGCCAGTACCCCCGGGACCTTAGGTACGCAGTATTTT.

The CDR3 sequence: CSAREVRRGPYEQYF. In nucleotides, the CDR3 is TGCAGTGCTAGAGAGGTGCGGCGGGGACCCTACGAGCAGTACTTC. The gene calls are TRBV20-1 and TRBJ2-7; D may be TRBD2 (6 bases). This CDR3 comprises 15 residues. In germline, CDR1 is DFQATT, CDR2 SNEGSKA (reference sequence). Trimming removed 0 bases from V and 2 bases from J, with 14 bases in between.

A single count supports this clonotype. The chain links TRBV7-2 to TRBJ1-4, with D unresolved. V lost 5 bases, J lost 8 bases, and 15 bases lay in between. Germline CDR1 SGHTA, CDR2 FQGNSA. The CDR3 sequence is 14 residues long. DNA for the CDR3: TGTGCCAGCAGCGGTCTCGAGGGCGGCGAAAAACTGTTTTTT. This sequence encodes CASSGLEGGEKLFF.

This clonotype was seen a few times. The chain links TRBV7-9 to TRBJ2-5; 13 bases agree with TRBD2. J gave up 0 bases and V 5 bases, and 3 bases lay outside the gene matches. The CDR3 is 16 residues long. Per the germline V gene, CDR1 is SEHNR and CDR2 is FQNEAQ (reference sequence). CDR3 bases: TGTGCCAGCAGCCCCGGACTAGCGGGAGACCAAGAGACCCAGTACTTC. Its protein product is CASSPGLAGDQETQYF.